This section outlines one TCR beta chain sequence together with its context. The data are from a study of OX40 agonist ivuxolimab in advanced cancers. Sequencing was performed with immunoSEQ multiplex PCR; in TCRdb, only in-frame clones are kept and a portion is missing. The data contain around 70,000 clones, 88% of them singletons. Baseline, cycle 4 day 1, and cycle 7 day 1 were the blood sampling points. Germline V CDR1 and CDR2: MDHEN, SYDVKM. The CDR3 spans 16 residues. The ends were cut back, 5 bases at V and 0 bases at J, with 13 bases in the middle. The chain joins TRBV28 to TRBJ1-4; D is uncertain. The source of this sequence is an adult with an advanced solid tumor such as melanoma, head and neck, liver or kidney cancer. This specimen was CD4+ or CD8+ T cells sorted from blood, taken in a trial of the OX40 agonist ivuxolimab. The CDR3 loop is CASSVARLATNEKLFF. The CDR3 DNA is TGTGCCAGCAGTGTGGCACGCCTCGCAACTAATGAAAAACTGTTTTTT.